This TCR beta chain was captured by sequencing in a study of vaccination effects on CD4 cells after COVID-19 (dated 2022 in TCRdb). The study in broad terms: In the ViraFEST assay, PBMC were stimulated with viral peptide pools, and TCR sequencing was then used to find antigen-specific CD4+ T cell clonotypes based on their expansion. The Oncomine TCR Beta short-read assay on an Illumina iSeq 100 was used to sequence cultures from other donors in the study. The full study included around ten COVID-19 convalescent patients and a few SARS-CoV-2-naive healthy vaccine recipients. After vaccination, three convalescent patients were sampled at an early time point (day +14) and at a late time point (day +241, +227 and +161, respectively). SARS-CoV-2 spike-specific CD4+ TCR repertoires were compared before and after mRNA vaccination in COVID-19 convalescent patients and in infection-naive vaccine recipients. Across the study, the median time from the second dose to post-vaccine sampling was 72 days (range 14 to 241). Approximately 2.1 million PBMC per well were cultured in IMDM with around 5.3% human AB serum, 9 to 10 IU/ml IL-2 and gentamicin, plus 10 ug/ml peptides. General findings and caveats noted by the study authors: Both infection-induced and vaccine-induced clones contracted markedly at late post-vaccination timepoints, which is consistent with waning T cell responses. For convalescent patients, new clones induced by the vaccine made up most of the post-vaccine spike-reactive repertoire, and these new clones were largely distinct from the clones induced by infection. Limitations of the study were the small number of convalescent patients and the absence of early post-infection timepoints.

As for this clone: Its antigen is still unknown. Base qualities are missing; no much larger clone stands one base away.

After less than 13 days of culture, CD4+ T cells were isolated with the EasySep CD4+ T cell isolation kit. PCR-confirmed SARS-CoV-2 infection had occurred in convalescent patients between March and December 2020, before the Alpha, Beta and Delta variants emerged in the United States. Participants received two doses of either the BNT162b2 or the mRNA-1273 mRNA SARS-CoV-2 vaccine. Half of the culture medium was replaced with fresh IL-2-containing medium on days 3 and 7. Unless noted otherwise, every peptide stimulation condition was cultured in triplicate wells. Using Ficoll-Paque Plus gradient centrifugation, PBMC were separated from whole blood and then either used fresh or cryopreserved at -140C. The QIAamp micro DNA kit was used to extract genomic DNA from the cultured CD4+ T cells. Receptors were amplified or captured by the immunoSEQ multiplex PCR assay. TCR beta CDR3 sequencing was performed on DNA from the cultured, isolated CD4+ T cells. Per the authors' processing: The analysis removed non-productive TCR sequences, trimmed reads to the CDR3 region, and retained only CDR3s that were 7 or more amino acids long. Antigen-specific clonotypes were identified using the MANAFEST web app by comparison of expansion in peptide wells against reference cultures. To count as positive, a clone had to show expansion at FDR<0.05 compared with the reference and with all other wells, an odds ratio above 5, and a frequency above 0.1% in two replicate wells. Cross-reactive clonotypes were defined as significantly expanded in SARS-CoV-2 spike wells and in at least one common cold coronavirus spike condition. Using the stringdist R package, CDR3 similarity was measured by Levenshtein distance, and unrooted trees were constructed with ape in R 3.6.1. Sourced from immuneACCESS, this table was stored by TCRdb with only in-frame sequences that have V and J called. A share of the clones is absent; for the studies checked, an unresolved V gene accounts for under half, and the remainder has no known explanation. V, J and clone size are those of that table, while D and trimming were read from the DNA. The sample has some 40,000 clones on record, around 76% of them singletons. 3% to 4.5% of the sample rests with the top ten.

The clonotype was recovered from a human donor who had a prior SARS-CoV-2 infection. This specimen consisted of CD4+ T cells from PBMCs cultured without peptide, obtained after COVID-19 vaccination.

CDR3 reads: CASSPPGTAPLGAFF. The nucleotides read TGTGCCAGCTCACCACCCGGGACAGCACCTCTGGGAGCTTTCTTT. The V and J genes are TRBV18 and TRBJ1-1, with 7 middle bases fitting TRBD1. CDR1 and CDR2 (KGHSH, LQKENI) derive from the germline V gene. Its CDR3 holds 15 amino acids, cysteine through phenylalanine. Kept here is only the CDR3 DNA, which spans 45 bases and is read in frame from base 1. The V end gives up 0 bases and the J end 10 bases, leaving 11 bases in the junction not matched to a gene.